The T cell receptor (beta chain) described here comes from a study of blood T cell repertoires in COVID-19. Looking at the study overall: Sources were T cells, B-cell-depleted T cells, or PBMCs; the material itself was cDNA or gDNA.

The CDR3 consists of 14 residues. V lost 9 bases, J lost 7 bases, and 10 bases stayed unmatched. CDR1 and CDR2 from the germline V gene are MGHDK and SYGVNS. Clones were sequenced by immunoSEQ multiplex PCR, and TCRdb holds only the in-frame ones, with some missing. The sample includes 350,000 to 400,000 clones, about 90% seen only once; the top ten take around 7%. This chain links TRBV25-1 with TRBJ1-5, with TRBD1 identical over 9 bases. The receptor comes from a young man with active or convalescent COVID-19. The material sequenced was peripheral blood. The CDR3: CASSRTGVEQPQHF. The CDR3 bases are TGTGCCAGTAGCAGGACAGGGGTAGAGCAGCCCCAGCATTTT. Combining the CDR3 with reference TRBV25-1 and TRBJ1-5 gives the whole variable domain EADIYQTPRYLVIGTGKKITLECSQTMGHDKMYWYQQDPGMELHLIHYSYGVNSTEKGDLSSESTVSRIRTEHFPLTLESARPSHTSQYLCASSRTGVEQPQHFGDGTRLSIL.